The clone carrying this T cell receptor (beta chain) showed up just a few times. The source of the sample is a study of blood T cell repertoires in COVID-19. Study-wide context: The study drew acute and convalescent COVID-19 samples from the United States, Italy and Spain. Sample material is recorded as cDNA or gDNA derived from T cells, B-cell-depleted T cells, or PBMCs.

Per the authors' pipeline: Counts of nucleated cells, estimated from reference gene primer amplification, were obtained. The assay was immunoSEQ multiplex PCR, and TCRdb's table has in-frame clones only and misses some. Clone size and the V and J calls come from that table; the DNA yielded D and trimming. Of about 290,000 clones listed, roughly 90% were seen once; the top ten hold roughly 5.1%. Trimming took 3 bases from V and 4 from J, leaving 12 bases between them. The CDR3 is 14 amino acids. Per the germline V gene, CDR1 is SGHTA and CDR2 is FQGNSA. V gene TRBV7-2 combines with J gene TRBJ1-2; D may be TRBD1 (5 bases). This sequence originates from a middle-aged man with acute or convalescent COVID-19. Sequenced: peripheral blood. CDR3 sequence: CASSLGGGFYGYTF. For the CDR3, the DNA is TGTGCCAGCAGCTTGGGCGGGGGTTTCTATGGCTACACCTTC. Full variable domain (rest looked up from reference TRBV7-2 and TRBJ1-2): GAGVSQSPSNKVTEKGKDVELRCDPISGHTALYWYRQSLGQGLEFLIYFQGNSAPDKSGLPSDRFSAERTGGSVSTLTIQRTQQEDSAVYLCASSLGGGFYGYTFGSGTRLTVV.